Here is one T cell receptor (beta chain) with its context. The antigen remains undetermined. The study sequenced cultured CD4+ T cell DNA using the Oncomine TCR Beta short-read assay. TCRdb used MiXCR to reprocess the PCR reads, holding one entry per CDR3 protein. The top ten hold roughly 13% of the sample, which has 12,000 or so distinct CDR3 sequences, 20% to 25% seen once. The CDR3 runs to 15 residues. V shed 6 bases and J 2 bases; nucleotides not matched to a gene: 6. This sample is drawn from a study of vaccination and CD4 T cells after COVID-19. Overall study results and limits: Reactive clonotype counts went from median approximately 21 after infection to a few dozen after vaccination, nonsignificantly.

As for treatment: roughly 10-day PBMC culture with coronavirus spike peptide pools or control peptides (ViraFEST assay). Peptide pool stimulation in ViraFEST expanded antigen-specific T cells, whose TCRs were then sequenced. The chain uses TRBV12-3 or TRBV12-4 and TRBJ2-3; the match to TRBD2 covers 9 bases. The material was CD4+ T cells from blood, cultured in vitro, obtained before SARS-CoV-2 vaccination. The receptor's source is a human donor who received a COVID-19 vaccine. DNA of the CDR3: TGTGCCAGCAGCCCTGAGCGGGGGGCCACAGATACGCAGTATTTT. This translates into CASSPERGATDTQYF.